These T cell receptor beta chains were read from a single sample in a study of control samples from healthy donors and cancer patients. Using immunoSEQ multiplex PCR, the repertoire was profiled, and TCRdb retains in-frame clones only, with some absent. Among roughly 200,000 clones listed, about 91% were seen once. Sequenced material: blood. Source of these receptors: a young man in good health. CDR3s include the opening cysteine and the closing phenylalanine or tryptophan. The D gene is left open where the match is weak. Part of the rows lack a size; the others show once, few, many or a class for expanded clones.

v_gene: TRBV5-1
abundance: -
d_gene: TRBD1
j_gene: TRBJ2-2
CDR3nt: TGCGCCAGCAGCTTGGGCGACAGGGCCGGCACCGGGGAGCTGTTTTTT
CDR3aa: CASSLGDRAGTGELFF

v_gene: TRBV2
abundance: -
d_gene: -
j_gene: TRBJ1-4
CDR3nt: TGTGCCAGCAGTTATTCACGGACAACTAATGAAAAACTGTTTTTT
CDR3aa: CASSYSRTTNEKLFF

v_gene: TRBV24-1
abundance: -
d_gene: TRBD2
j_gene: TRBJ2-1
CDR3nt: TGTGCCACCAGTGACCCTAGCGGGGGGTTGAGCTCCTACAATGAGCAGTTCTTC
CDR3aa: CATSDPSGGLSSYNEQFF

v_gene: TRBV6-5
abundance: -
d_gene: -
j_gene: TRBJ1-2
CDR3nt: TGTGCCAGCAGTTACCGGGGGGATGGCTACACCTTC
CDR3aa: CASSYRGDGYTF

v_gene: TRBV3-1/TRBV3-2
abundance: once
d_gene: -
j_gene: TRBJ2-6
CDR3nt: TGTGCCAGCAGCCCTCGGTCCAGTGCCTCTGGGGCCAACGTCCTGACTTTC
CDR3aa: CASSPRSSASGANVLTF

v_gene: TRBV24-1
abundance: -
d_gene: -
j_gene: TRBJ2-2
CDR3nt: TGTGCCACCAGTGATTTTGGACAACAGGGAAAAAACACCGGGGAGCTGTTTTTT
CDR3aa: CATSDFGQQGKNTGELFF

v_gene: TRBV6-1
abundance: -
d_gene: TRBD2
j_gene: TRBJ2-5
CDR3nt: TGTGCCAGCAGTGAAGCGGGACGGTCAGCGGGGCGAGAGACCCAGTACTTC
CDR3aa: CASSEAGRSAGRETQYF

v_gene: TRBV10-1
abundance: once
d_gene: TRBD2
j_gene: TRBJ2-1
CDR3nt: TGCGCCACCAGTGTCGGACTAGCGGCCGAGCAGTTCTTC
CDR3aa: CATSVGLAAEQFF

v_gene: TRBV18
abundance: few
d_gene: -
j_gene: TRBJ1-4
CDR3nt: TGTGCCAGCTCACCCCCTGCAACTAATGAAAAACTGTTTTTT
CDR3aa: CASSPPATNEKLFF

v_gene: TRBV9
abundance: -
d_gene: -
j_gene: TRBJ2-2
CDR3nt: TGTGCCAGCAGCGTAGAGGGGCAGGGGGGCACCGGGGAGCTGTTTTTT
CDR3aa: CASSVEGQGGTGELFF

v_gene: TRBV30
abundance: -
d_gene: -
j_gene: TRBJ1-6
CDR3nt: TGTGCCTGGAGTGGCCATACTAATTCACCCCTCCACTTT
CDR3aa: CAWSGHTNSPLHF

v_gene: TRBV18
abundance: -
d_gene: TRBD2
j_gene: TRBJ2-1
CDR3nt: TGTGCCAGCTCACCACCCGGACTAGCGGGCTCCTACAATGAGCAGTTCTTC
CDR3aa: CASSPPGLAGSYNEQFF

v_gene: TRBV19
abundance: once
d_gene: -
j_gene: TRBJ1-1
CDR3nt: TGTGCCAGTAGTGGACACCCAATGGGGAACACTGAAGCTTTCTTT
CDR3aa: CASSGHPMGNTEAFF

v_gene: TRBV5-6
abundance: -
d_gene: -
j_gene: TRBJ1-2
CDR3nt: TGTGCCAGCAGCTTGGCAGGGAGGGGTGGCTACACCTTC
CDR3aa: CASSLAGRGGYTF

v_gene: TRBV30
abundance: -
d_gene: -
j_gene: TRBJ2-7
CDR3nt: TGTGCCTGGAGTGCCCCGGCTTCCTACGAGCAGTACTTC
CDR3aa: CAWSAPASYEQYF

v_gene: TRBV10-3
abundance: -
d_gene: -
j_gene: TRBJ2-6
CDR3nt: TGTGCCATCAGTGAGTCAGGGCCTAGCTCTGGGGCCAACGTCCTGACTTTC
CDR3aa: CAISESGPSSGANVLTF

v_gene: TRBV6-6
abundance: few
d_gene: -
j_gene: TRBJ1-2
CDR3nt: TGTGCCAGCAGTCCCCCCGTTACAGCGACCTATGGCTACACCTTC
CDR3aa: CASSPPVTATYGYTF

v_gene: TRBV7-8
abundance: -
d_gene: TRBD2
j_gene: TRBJ2-3
CDR3nt: TGTGCCAGCAGCTTAGGCGGGGGGTCAGATACGCAGTATTTT
CDR3aa: CASSLGGGSDTQYF

v_gene: TRBV25-1
abundance: -
d_gene: TRBD2
j_gene: TRBJ2-3
CDR3nt: TGTGCCAGCTCAGAATCGGGACTAGCATCAGATACGCAGTATTTT
CDR3aa: CASSESGLASDTQYF

v_gene: TRBV29-1
abundance: -
d_gene: -
j_gene: TRBJ2-5
CDR3nt: TGCAGCGTTTACCAGATAGAGACCCAGTACTTC
CDR3aa: CSVYQIETQYF

v_gene: TRBV9
abundance: -
d_gene: TRBD1
j_gene: TRBJ1-4
CDR3nt: TGTGCCAGCAGCGTAGGATGGACAGGGGGCGAAAAACTGTTTTTT
CDR3aa: CASSVGWTGGEKLFF

v_gene: TRBV5-1
abundance: -
d_gene: -
j_gene: TRBJ1-4
CDR3nt: TGCGCCAGCAGCCCCGTTTTAGGGGTGGGAAAACTGTTTTTT
CDR3aa: CASSPVLGVGKLFF

v_gene: TRBV28
abundance: -
d_gene: -
j_gene: TRBJ1-2
CDR3nt: TGTGCCAGCAGTTCTGACCCCACGGGCAACTATGGCTACACCTTC
CDR3aa: CASSSDPTGNYGYTF

v_gene: TRBV2
abundance: -
d_gene: -
j_gene: TRBJ2-7
CDR3nt: TGTGCCAGCAGAGAGGACAGCTACGAGCAGTACTTC
CDR3aa: CASREDSYEQYF

v_gene: TRBV3-1/TRBV3-2
abundance: -
d_gene: TRBD2
j_gene: TRBJ2-3
CDR3nt: TGTGCCAGCAGGGAAGCGGGGGGGCAGACGCAGTATTTT
CDR3aa: CASREAGGQTQYF

v_gene: TRBV5-6
abundance: -
d_gene: -
j_gene: TRBJ1-5
CDR3nt: TGTGCCAGCAGCTTCCTACAGGGAGGAAGCAATCAGCCCCAGCATTTT
CDR3aa: CASSFLQGGSNQPQHF

v_gene: TRBV7-2
abundance: -
d_gene: -
j_gene: TRBJ2-1
CDR3nt: TGTGCCAGCAGCTTAGAGTCAGCCCAATACAATGAGCAGTTCTTC
CDR3aa: CASSLESAQYNEQFF

v_gene: TRBV12-3/TRBV12-4
abundance: -
d_gene: TRBD1
j_gene: TRBJ1-1
CDR3nt: TGTGCCAGCACCCCGACAGGGCTCACTGAAGCTTTCTTT
CDR3aa: CASTPTGLTEAFF

v_gene: TRBV11-3
abundance: -
d_gene: -
j_gene: TRBJ2-1
CDR3nt: TGTGCCAGCAGCTTAGAAGGGGGGGCCAGATACAATGAGCAGTTCTTC
CDR3aa: CASSLEGGARYNEQFF

v_gene: TRBV3-1/TRBV3-2
abundance: -
d_gene: -
j_gene: TRBJ1-5
CDR3nt: TGTGCCAGCAGCCAAGATCATAGGGCCCTGAATCAGCCCCAGCATTTT
CDR3aa: CASSQDHRALNQPQHF

v_gene: TRBV2
abundance: -
d_gene: -
j_gene: TRBJ2-2
CDR3nt: TGTGCCAGCAGGCTTAACACCGGGGAGCTGTTTTTT
CDR3aa: CASRLNTGELFF

v_gene: TRBV10-2
abundance: -
d_gene: -
j_gene: TRBJ1-6
CDR3nt: TGCGCCAGCAGTGTCTCGACAGGCTATAATTCACCCCTCCACTTT
CDR3aa: CASSVSTGYNSPLHF

v_gene: TRBV4-2
abundance: -
d_gene: -
j_gene: TRBJ1-2
CDR3nt: TGTGCCAGCAGCCGGTTGAGGGGTATCCGGGCCTATGGCTACACCTTC
CDR3aa: CASSRLRGIRAYGYTF

v_gene: TRBV4-2
abundance: -
d_gene: -
j_gene: TRBJ2-5
CDR3nt: TGTGCCAGCAGCCAAACCGACTGGATACAAGAGACCCAGTACTTC
CDR3aa: CASSQTDWIQETQYF

v_gene: TRBV20-1
abundance: -
d_gene: TRBD1
j_gene: TRBJ2-1
CDR3nt: TGCAGTGCTAGTCCGGGACAGGGGATGAATGAGCAGTTCTTC
CDR3aa: CSASPGQGMNEQFF

v_gene: TRBV6-2/TRBV6-3
abundance: once
d_gene: TRBD1
j_gene: TRBJ2-1
CDR3nt: TGTGCCAGCAGTCACAGGGACAGGGAGCCTGAGCAGTTCTTC
CDR3aa: CASSHRDREPEQFF

v_gene: TRBV2
abundance: -
d_gene: -
j_gene: TRBJ1-2
CDR3nt: TGTGCCAGCAGTGAAGCTCGGACGGCGGGCTACACCTTC
CDR3aa: CASSEARTAGYTF

v_gene: TRBV9
abundance: -
d_gene: -
j_gene: TRBJ1-4
CDR3nt: TGTGCCAGCAGCCCCCGGGGGACCTCTATTAATGAAAAACTGTTTTTT
CDR3aa: CASSPRGTSINEKLFF

v_gene: TRBV3-1/TRBV3-2
abundance: -
d_gene: -
j_gene: TRBJ1-2
CDR3nt: TGTGCCAGCAGCCTAGGGGGGGGTTCCTATGGCTACACCTTC
CDR3aa: CASSLGGGSYGYTF

v_gene: TRBV12-5
abundance: -
d_gene: -
j_gene: TRBJ1-5
CDR3nt: TGTGCTAGTGGTCTGGCCCCACGATATCAGCCCCAGCATTTT
CDR3aa: CASGLAPRYQPQHF

v_gene: TRBV9
abundance: -
d_gene: -
j_gene: TRBJ2-1
CDR3nt: TGTGCCAGCAGCGTAGGGGCCCCCGATGAGCAGTTCTTC
CDR3aa: CASSVGAPDEQFF

v_gene: TRBV5-6
abundance: -
d_gene: -
j_gene: TRBJ1-1
CDR3nt: TGTGCCAGCAGCTTCGGTATGGCTGAAGCTTTCTTT
CDR3aa: CASSFGMAEAFF